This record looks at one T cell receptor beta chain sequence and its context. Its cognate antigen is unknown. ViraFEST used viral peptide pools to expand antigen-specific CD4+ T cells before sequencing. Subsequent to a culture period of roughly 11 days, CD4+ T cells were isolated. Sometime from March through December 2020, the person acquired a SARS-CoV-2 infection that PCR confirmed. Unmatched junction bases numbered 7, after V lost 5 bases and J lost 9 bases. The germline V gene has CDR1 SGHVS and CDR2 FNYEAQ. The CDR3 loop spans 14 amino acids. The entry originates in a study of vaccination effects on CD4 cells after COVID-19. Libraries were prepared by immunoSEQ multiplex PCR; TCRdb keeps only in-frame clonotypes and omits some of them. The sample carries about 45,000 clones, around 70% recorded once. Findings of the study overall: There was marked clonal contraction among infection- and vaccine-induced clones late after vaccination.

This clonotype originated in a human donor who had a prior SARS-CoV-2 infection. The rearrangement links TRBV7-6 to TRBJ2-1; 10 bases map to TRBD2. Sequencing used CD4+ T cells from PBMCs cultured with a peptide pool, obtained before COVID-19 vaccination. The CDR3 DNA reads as TGTGCCAGCAGCCCCCGACTAGCGGGCTCTGAGCAGTTCTTC. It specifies CASSPRLAGSEQFF. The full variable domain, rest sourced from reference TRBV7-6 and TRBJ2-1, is GAGVSQSPRYKVTKRGQDVALRCDPISGHVSLYWYRQALGQGPEFLTYFNYEAQQDKSGLPNDRFSAERPEGSISTLTIQRTEQRDSAMYRCASSPRLAGSEQFFGPGTRLTVL.